A single TCR gamma chain is shown here with its context. This clone was seen more than once but under ten times. Its antigen is not yet known. Since a far larger clone is one base different, this is likely a read error. This entry is derived from a study of fetal and pediatric gammadelta thymocytes (dated by TCRdb to between 2021 and 2023). Some background on the complete study: To strengthen a single-cell study of gammadelta thymocyte development, the researchers used bulk gammadelta thymocyte repertoires that mixed previously published data with newly generated, unpublished data. The bulk gammadelta thymocyte repertoire set covered ten or so subjects in total, 3 fetal thymus donors and 7 pediatric thymus donors. Previously published data (refs 27,28) and unpublished data were combined in the bulk gammadelta thymocyte repertoires. Bulk TCR repertoire data were added to increase subject numbers and strengthen the CDR3 publicity analysis.

Thymocytes were stained with Zombie NIR viability dye plus antibodies to CD3 (UCHT1), TCRgammadelta (11F2), TCRVgamma9 (IMMU360) and TCRVdelta2 (IMMU389). From human fetal and pediatric thymuses, sorted Vgamma9Vdelta2 and nonVgamma9Vdelta2 gammadelta thymocytes were used to generate bulk TRD and TRG CDR3 repertoires separately. In Belgium, pediatric thymus tissue was obtained from children undergoing cardiac surgery. The pediatric thymus donors included in the study ranged in age from roughly 1 to 12 years. As previously described, thymic cell suspensions were prepared from both fetal and post-natal thymuses. Vgamma9Vdelta2 thymocytes were sorted as CD3+ gammadeltaTCR+ Vgamma9+ Vdelta2+ cells. Cell sorting was done on a FACS Aria III cell sorter (BD Biosciences). The run used an Illumina MiSeq. The source study handled its data this way. For publicity analysis, the Vgamma9Vdelta2 and nonVgamma9Vdelta2 bulk CDR3 files of each subject were merged into one combined repertoire per subject. Using base R and dplyr, CDR3 publicity was scored on a scale from 0 to 19 by checking each amino acid sequence across 9 single-cell datasets and 10 bulk repertoires. Clone calls in TCRdb were regenerated from the public reads with CATT, after which identical DNA sequences shared one row. The V and J calls and clone size are TCRdb's, not the authors'. The sample includes roughly 600 gamma-chain clones, with about 1.3% observed a single time. The leading ten clones occupy 10% to 15% of the sample.

Summary of the overall study and its limitations: Compared with post-natal repertoires, fetal gammadelta thymocyte repertoires had previously been reported to be enriched for TRDV2, TRGV8 and TRGV9 usage, low N additions and public CDR3s.

The CDR3 numbers 11 residues from cysteine through phenylalanine. The CDR3 DNA has 33 bases and is translated from base 1. Reading the germline V gene (reference sequence) gives CDR1 VTNTFY and CDR2 YDVSTARD. The chain joins TRGV3 to TRGJ1 or TRGJ2. This receptor was obtained from a child who underwent cardiac surgery and was recorded as healthy. Sequencing input: Vgamma9Vdelta2 gamma-delta T cells from the thymus. Explained via the paper, the cell subset or site label denotes: sorted CD3+gammadeltaTCR+Vgamma9+Vdelta2+ thymocytes. The CDR3 loop reads CASWEWYKKLF. The nucleotide sequence reads as follows: TGTGCCTCCTGGGAGTGGTATAAGAAACTCTTT.